Included here is one T cell receptor beta chain sequence, with context. These data come from a study of blood T cell repertoires in COVID-19. For the study at large: There were acute and convalescent COVID-19 samples, and they came from the United States, Italy and Spain.

Trimming at V came to 2 bases and at J to 6 bases, leaving 9 bases not matched to a gene. CDR1 and CDR2 from the germline V gene are SGHAT and FQNNGV. The CDR3 length is 16 residues. Per the original data handling: Amplification of reference gene primers provided the estimated nucleated cell counts. Profiling relied on immunoSEQ multiplex PCR, and the TCRdb table lists in-frame clones only, not all of them. Clone size and V and J calls were adopted from that table, with D and trimming inferred from the DNA. The repertoire has 180,000 or so clones, roughly nine tenths of them found once; the top ten carry over 0.85%.

Sequencing used peripheral blood. The gene calls are TRBV11-2 and TRBJ1-1; 10 bases agree with TRBD1. This TCR was sampled from a man between 18 and 35 years old with acute or convalescent COVID-19. CDR3 loop: CASSLTLRGTGAEAFF. The CDR3 nucleotides read TGTGCCAGCAGCTTAACGCTTCGCGGGACAGGGGCTGAAGCTTTCTTT.